The 32 T cell receptor beta chains listed next were all sequenced from one sample in a study of T cells after yellow fever vaccination. One entry per CDR3 protein, called by TCRdb with MiXCR from the 5' RACE reads. Among hundreds of thousands of distinct CDR3 sequences, 9% to 15% were seen once, and the ten largest hold just under 15%. Here the sequenced sample was PBMCs, taken on the day of the yellow fever booster vaccination. The receptor set was obtained from a man aged 30-40 years who received the YFV17D yellow fever vaccine.

A few counts support this clonotype. The chain couples TRBV10-3 to TRBJ2-7, with D possibly matching TRBD2 (6 bases). The CDR3 totals 16 residues. Deletions cut 1 base from V and 3 bases from J, with 16 bases between. Looked up from germline, CDR1 is ENHRY and CDR2 is SYGVKD. The chain's CDR3 is CAISELGGEQLYEQYF. The DNA for the CDR3 is TGTGCCATCAGTGAGTTGGGCGGGGAACAGCTCTACGAGCAGTACTTC.

This clonotype occurred many times. The V and J genes are TRBV2 and TRBJ2-7; maybe TRBD2 (6 bases). Germline V gives CDR1 SNHLY, CDR2 FYNNEI. The CDR3 has 13 residues. V lost 3 bases, J lost 1 base, and 7 bases lay in between. In DNA form, the CDR3 reads TGTGCCAGCAGTGAGGAGGGTTCCTACGAGCAGTACTTC. It translates to CASSEEGSYEQYF.

This clonotype was seen more than once but under ten times. The chain combines TRBV7-2 with TRBJ2-3; possibly TRBD2 for D (5 bases). This CDR3 comprises 17 residues. The germline V gene encodes CDR1 SGHTA and CDR2 FQGNSA. Trimming pared 1 base from V and 1 base from J, leaving 15 bases between. CDR3 bases: TGTGCCAGCAGCTTAGGCTTAAGCGGCGGCCGCACAGATACGCAGTATTTT. Encoded protein: CASSLGLSGGRTDTQYF.

The sample holds a few counts of this clonotype. The chain has TRBV12-3 or TRBV12-4 and TRBJ2-1, with D maybe TRBD2 (7 bases). The CDR3 has 16 amino acids. The germline V and J ends were trimmed by 3 bases and 7 bases, with 19 bases remaining between them. The chain's CDR3 is CASSFVGGGGRNEQFF. In DNA, the CDR3 is TGTGCCAGCAGTTTTGTGGGAGGGGGTGGGAGGAATGAGCAGTTCTTC.

This clonotype has just a few counts. The chain employs TRBV20-1 and TRBJ2-7, with D hard to call. Trimming removed 8 bases at V and 4 bases at J, with 9 bases between. CDR3 length equals 10 residues. Germline-derived CDR1 and CDR2 are DFQATT and SNEGSKA (reference sequence). The CDR3 loop is CSPTEYEQYF. The CDR3 DNA is TGCAGTCCGACTGAATACGAGCAGTACTTC.

A word on this clonotype: One junction end disagrees with the germline gene, perhaps due to a read error. The rearrangement links TRBV20-1 to TRBJ2-1; no reliable D call. CDR1 is DFQATT and CDR2 is SNEGSKA in the germline V gene (reference sequence). This CDR3 spans 16 amino acids. The DNA of the CDR3 is TGCTGTGCTAGAGATTTTACGGGTGAGAGACTTAATGAGCAGTTCTTC. It yields the protein CCARDFTGERLNEQFF.

This clonotype has a count of ten or more. This chain links TRBV23-1 with TRBJ2-3; D may be TRBD1 (6 bases). TRBV23-1 is labeled an ORF, and its function is uncertain. V dropped 2 bases and J dropped 8 bases, with 20 bases sitting between them. The CDR3 spans 16 residues. CDR3 bases: TGCGCCAGCAGTCAACCCCCCTACAGGGATGGACGTACGCAGTATTTT. Translation gives CASSQPPYRDGRTQYF.

The chain combines TRBV3-1 with TRBJ2-5; possible D gene TRBD1, 6 bases. CDR1 is LGHDT and CDR2 is YNNKEL in the germline V gene (reference sequence). The CDR3 covers 15 residues. Trimming removed 0 bases from V and 2 bases from J, with 10 bases in between. CDR3: CASSQDPQGQETQYF. CDR3 sequence (DNA): TGTGCCAGCAGCCAAGATCCACAGGGACAAGAGACCCAGTACTTC.

The gene calls are TRBV7-8 and TRBJ2-5, with a weak D call TRBD1 (8 bases). Germline CDR1 is SGHVS and CDR2 is FQNEAQ. There are 13 residues in the CDR3. CDR3 sequence reads: CATGVAGVETQYF. CDR3 sequence (DNA): TGTGCGACAGGGGTTGCGGGGGTGGAGACCCAGTACTTC.

This clonotype turned up a few times. The chain combines TRBV29-1 with TRBJ2-7, with TRBD1 identical over 9 bases. V shed 1 base, J shed 2 bases, and the junction held 0 bases outside the gene matches. The CDR3 contains 13 residues. Germline lookup yields CDR1 SQVTM and CDR2 ANQGSEA. The DNA of the CDR3 is TGCAGCGTTGAAGGACAGGGGGCCTACGAGCAGTACTTC. The encoded protein is CSVEGQGAYEQYF.

This clonotype turned up a few times. The chain has TRBV7-2 and TRBJ2-2; D may be TRBD1 (6 bases). CDR3 length: 16 amino acids. Trimming stripped 3 bases from V and 0 bases from J, with 11 bases between. CDR1 and CDR2 from the germline V gene are SGHTA and FQGNSA. The DNA for the CDR3 is TGTGCCAGCAGCTTGACCGGGACAACGAACACCGGGGAGCTGTTTTTT. Translation: CASSLTGTTNTGELFF.

This clonotype came up many times. This rearrangement joins TRBV7-9 to TRBJ1-1, with no clear D. Looked up from germline, CDR1 is SEHNR and CDR2 is FQNEAQ (reference sequence). V was trimmed by 2 bases and J by 6 bases, leaving 7 bases between them. The CDR3 contains 12 residues. DNA of the CDR3: TGTGCCAGCAGCTTACTCGGCGCTGAAGCTTTCTTT. As protein: CASSLLGAEAFF.

The genes are TRBV12-3 or TRBV12-4 and TRBJ2-2, with TRBD2 matching over 9 bases. The CDR3 runs 17 residues. Trimming removed 1 base from V and 7 bases from J; junction bases left unmatched: 10. The CDR3 nucleotides read TGTGCCAGCAGTTTAGGGGTTAGCGGGAGTCTCGTCGGGGAGCTGTTTTTT. Translating it yields CASSLGVSGSLVGELFF.

This clonotype was detected only a few times. The chain is built from TRBV6-5 and TRBJ1-1; no reliable D call. This CDR3 region has 15 residues. Trimming left V 0 bases short and J 0 bases short, with 8 bases between. Germline assignment: CDR1 MNHEY and CDR2 SVGAGI. The CDR3 loop is CASSYSQALNTEAFF. DNA for the CDR3: TGTGCCAGCAGTTACTCCCAGGCCCTGAACACTGAAGCTTTCTTT.

This clonotype was observed a handful of times. This chain links TRBV6-1 with TRBJ1-6, with TRBD1 as a possible D gene (5 bases). Trimming shortened V by 8 bases and J by 5 bases, and 10 bases separated the two germline ends. CDR3 length: 13 residues. CDR1 and CDR2 (germline): MNHNS, SASEGT. CDR3 sequence reads: CASCRGHNSPLHF. CDR3 in DNA: TGTGCCAGCTGCCGGGGCCATAATTCACCCCTCCACTTT.

The rearrangement links TRBV9 to TRBJ2-7; a weak D match, TRBD1 (6 bases). CDR3 length: 14 amino acids. Trimming removed 3 bases at V and 2 bases at J, with 12 bases between. Germline CDR1 is SGDLS and CDR2 is YYNGEE. The CDR3 coding sequence is TGTGCCAGCAGCGGGCCCGGGACACCCTACGAGCAGTACTTC. It translates to CASSGPGTPYEQYF.

This clonotype was counted only a few times. The chain combines TRBV7-2 with TRBJ1-4; no definite D call. The CDR3 spans 13 residues. Trimming removed 7 bases from V and 7 bases from J, with 13 bases in between. Germline CDR1 and CDR2: SGHTA and FQGNSA. The CDR3 region is CASTPQTGEKLFF. The CDR3 DNA follows: TGTGCCAGCACCCCCCAAACGGGTGAAAAACTGTTTTTT.

The rearrangement links TRBV12-3 or TRBV12-4 to TRBJ2-1, with 12 positions matching TRBD2. The CDR3 runs to 15 residues. After removal of 2 bases from V and 5 bases from J, the junction contained 1 base not matched to a gene. CDR3 region: CASSLRTSGNNEQFF. Here the CDR3 DNA reads TGTGCCAGCAGTTTAAGGACTAGCGGGAACAATGAGCAGTTCTTC.

The V gene is TRBV5-4, the J gene TRBJ2-5; possible D gene TRBD2, 5 bases. V lost 1 base and J 0 bases, leaving 7 bases between the germline ends. The CDR3 consists of 14 residues. The germline gives CDR1 SGHNT, CDR2 YYREEE (reference sequence). The CDR3 DNA is TGTGCCAGCAGCTTGCCCGGGAACCAAGAGACCCAGTACTTC. Protein sequence: CASSLPGNQETQYF.

The chain joins TRBV27 to TRBJ2-2, with TRBD1 as a possible D gene (5 bases). The CDR3 spans 14 residues. The V end was cut by 0 bases, the J end by 6 bases, with 8 bases between. CDR1 is MNHEY, CDR2 SMNVEV, per germline (reference sequence). CDR3 DNA sequence: TGTGCCAGCAGTTTATCGCAGGGCGCCGGGGAGCTGTTTTTT. This translates into CASSLSQGAGELFF.

This clonotype was seen at least ten times. The rearrangement links TRBV6-5 to TRBJ1-1, with 7 bases identical to TRBD1. The germline CDR1 and CDR2 sequences are MNHEY and SVGAGI. The CDR3 contains 13 residues. V shed 2 bases and J 8 bases; nucleotides not matched to a gene: 5. The CDR3 DNA reads TGTGCCAGCAGTTACACACCGGGACAGGAAGCTTTCTTT. Translation gives CASSYTPGQEAFF.

This clonotype was counted a single time. A read error may produce the germline difference seen at one junction end. The chain employs TRBV7-6 and TRBJ2-4; perhaps TRBD1 as D (6 bases). This CDR3 spans 18 amino acids. Germline V lookup: CDR1 SGHVS, CDR2 FNYEAQ. CDR3 amino acids: CAISPGQGPFLAKNIQYF. The CDR3 DNA follows: TGTGCCATCAGCCCCGGTCAGGGGCCCTTTCTAGCCAAAAACATTCAGTACTTC.

This clonotype has only a few counts. The V gene is TRBV25-1, the J gene TRBJ1-2; 9 nucleotides align to TRBD1. Germline V gene lookup returns CDR1 MGHDK and CDR2 SYGVNS. V lost 4 bases, J lost 7 bases, and 7 bases stayed unmatched. The CDR3 length is 14 residues. The CDR3 DNA is TGTGCCAGCAGTGGGGACAGGGCTTCTTCTGGCTACACCTTC. The encoded protein is CASSGDRASSGYTF.

This clonotype was detected only a few times. CDR3 bases: TGTGCCATCAGTGAGTCCCTGGGCAGCGGGATTTACAATGAGCAGTTCTTC. It encodes CAISESLGSGIYNEQFF. The chain has TRBV10-3 and TRBJ2-1; 7 bases line up with TRBD2. This CDR3 contains 17 residues. Germline V gene sequence: CDR1 ENHRY, CDR2 SYGVKD. With V trimmed by 0 bases and J by 4 bases, 9 bases remained unmatched.

This clonotype was seen only a few times. The rearrangement uses TRBV20-1 and TRBJ1-1, with D unclear. The CDR3 has 11 amino acids. Germline loops: CDR1 DFQATT, CDR2 SNEGSKA (reference sequence). Deletions cut 8 bases from V and 5 bases from J, with 12 bases between. CDR3 residues: CSPKVKTEAFF. The CDR3 coding sequence is TGCAGTCCTAAGGTCAAGACTGAAGCTTTCTTT.

The chain has TRBV29-1 and TRBJ2-1; D is unclear. Germline V gives CDR1 SQVTM, CDR2 ANQGSEA. The CDR3 covers 10 residues. Deletions cut 7 bases from V and 8 bases from J, with 9 bases between. CDR3 loop: CSGTNDEQFF. The DNA for the CDR3 is TGCAGCGGAACAAACGATGAGCAGTTCTTC.

This clonotype appeared many times. CDR3 bases: TGTGCCAGCAGTCTCTCCGGGACAGGGAGCTACGAGCAGTACTTC. Translating it yields CASSLSGTGSYEQYF. The genes are TRBV27 and TRBJ2-7; 9 bases fit TRBD1. This CDR3 region has 15 residues. The V and J ends lost 5 bases and 3 bases, in that order; junction bases with no gene match: 8. Germline CDR1 reads MNHEY; CDR2 reads SMNVEV (reference sequence).

This clonotype was seen more than once but under ten times. The V and J genes are TRBV5-1 and TRBJ2-7, with D possibly being TRBD2 (6 bases). Germline CDR1 and CDR2: SGHRS and YFSETQ. The CDR3 sequence is 16 residues long. V gave up 0 bases and J gave up 0 bases, with 13 bases separating them. CDR3 nucleotide sequence: TGCGCCAGCAGCTTGGGGGGCGGGATGAGCTCCTACGAGCAGTACTTC. This translates into CASSLGGGMSSYEQYF.

This clonotype has just a few counts. V usage is TRBV12-3 or TRBV12-4 and J usage is TRBJ1-3; unclear D gene. Trimming removed 6 bases at V and 0 bases at J, with 21 bases between. The CDR3 has 18 amino acids. The CDR3 reads CASSLVLGRRRSGNTIYF. The CDR3 region has the DNA TGTGCCAGCAGCTTGGTCCTCGGTAGGCGACGCTCTGGAAACACCATATATTTT.

This clonotype was detected only a few times. CDR3 DNA sequence: TGTGCCTGGAGTGCCAACCTGGGGAGTTGGGCCTACGAGCAGTACTTC. This encodes CAWSANLGSWAYEQYF. V usage is TRBV30 and J usage is TRBJ2-7; TRBD2 might be the D (5 bases). Germline V lookup: CDR1 GTSNPN, CDR2 SVGIG (reference sequence). The CDR3 extends over 16 amino acids. V lost 1 base and J 2 bases, leaving 18 bases between the germline ends.

The chain uses TRBV7-8 and TRBJ1-4, with 7 bases identical to TRBD1. V trimming: 4 bases; J trimming: 8 bases; junction bases outside the gene matches: 7. CDR3 length: 14 residues. CDR1 SGHVS and CDR2 FQNEAQ come from the germline V gene. CDR3 in DNA: TGTGCCAGCAGCTCCACGACAGGGCGAGAAAAACTGTTTTTT. Protein sequence: CASSSTTGREKLFF.

CDR3 in DNA: TGCAGTGCCCGCCCGCTAGCGGGAGCCGGGGAGCTGTTTTTT. As protein: CSARPLAGAGELFF. V usage is TRBV20-1 and J usage is TRBJ2-2, with 10 bases aligning to TRBD2. CDR1 is DFQATT, CDR2 SNEGSKA, per germline (reference sequence). The CDR3 loop spans 14 amino acids. The V gene end was trimmed by 6 bases and the J gene end by 6 bases; junction bases not matched to a gene: 7.